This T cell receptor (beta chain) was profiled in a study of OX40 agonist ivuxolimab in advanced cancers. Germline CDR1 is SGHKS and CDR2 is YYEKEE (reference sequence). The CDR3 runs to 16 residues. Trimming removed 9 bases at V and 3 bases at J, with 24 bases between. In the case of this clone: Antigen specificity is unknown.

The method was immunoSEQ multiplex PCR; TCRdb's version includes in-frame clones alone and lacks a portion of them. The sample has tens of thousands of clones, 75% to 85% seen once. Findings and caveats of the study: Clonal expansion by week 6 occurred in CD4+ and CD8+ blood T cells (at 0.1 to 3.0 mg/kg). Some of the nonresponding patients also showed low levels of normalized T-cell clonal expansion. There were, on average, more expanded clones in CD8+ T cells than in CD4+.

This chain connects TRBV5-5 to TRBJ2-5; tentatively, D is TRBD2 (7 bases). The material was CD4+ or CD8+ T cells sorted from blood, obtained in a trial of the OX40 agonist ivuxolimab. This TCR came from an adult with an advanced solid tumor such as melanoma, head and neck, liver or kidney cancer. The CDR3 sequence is CATKLGGRGGEETQYF. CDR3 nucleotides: TGTGCCACCAAGCTTGGGGGTAGGGGGGGCGAAGAGACCCAGTACTTC.